One sample yielded the 32 T cell receptor beta chains listed below, sequenced in a study of T cells after yellow fever vaccination (dated by TCRdb to the late 2010s). The sample's treatment or condition, from its label and the paper: live attenuated yellow fever vaccine strain. Libraries came from 5' RACE. The sample was run on an Illumina HiSeq 2500. In TCRdb, the public reads were trimmed at Q25 with fastp and aligned with MiXCR, with productive beta chains retained. Under each unique CDR3 protein, matching rows form one entry showing the most common genes and DNA. In all, the sample holds about 340,000 distinct CDR3 sequences, and 8.7% of those were seen once. The ten most abundant clones make up roughly 18% of the sample. Here the sequenced sample was PBMCs, taken on the day of the first yellow fever vaccination. The origin of the receptors is a man aged 18 to 30 who received the YFV17D yellow fever vaccine.

The genes are TRBV18 and TRBJ2-7; D perhaps matches TRBD1 (7 bases). Germline values: CDR1 KGHSH, CDR2 LQKENI. Trimming stripped 6 bases from V and 12 bases from J, with 18 bases between. The CDR3 has 12 residues. In nucleotides, the CDR3 is TGTGCCAGCTCTTCCCAAGGAGGGACAGCGTACGTC. Protein product: CASSSQGGTAYV.

The chain joins TRBV18 to TRBJ1-5; D is perhaps TRBD1 (5 bases). The CDR3 length is 15 residues. V was clipped by 6 bases and J by 1 base, with 13 bases between them. Germline V gives CDR1 KGHSH, CDR2 LQKENI. The CDR3 coding sequence is TGTGCCAGCTCGCCCGGGGGGATGAGCAATCAGCCCCAGCATTTT. Protein product: CASSPGGMSNQPQHF.

This clonotype appeared many times. The chain links TRBV12-3 or TRBV12-4 to TRBJ2-7; 7 bases are shared with TRBD2. V was pared by 6 bases and J by 6 bases, with 5 bases of the junction left unmatched. This CDR3 region has 12 residues. CDR3 nucleotide sequence: TGTGCCAGCAGAGTCGGGGGGAGCGAGCAGTACTTC. It translates to CASRVGGSEQYF.

The V and J genes are TRBV7-6 and TRBJ1-1; no clear D gene. Trimming took off 1 base at V and 3 bases at J, with 12 bases between the two ends. The CDR3 loop spans 15 amino acids. The germline gives CDR1 SGHVS, CDR2 FNYEAQ. Written as DNA, the CDR3 is TGTGCCAGCAGCTTAGACGGTGCGAGGGACACTGAAGCTTTCTTT. It yields the protein CASSLDGARDTEAFF.

The chain joins TRBV24-1 to TRBJ2-5; weak D call: TRBD2 (5 bases). This CDR3 comprises 16 residues. The V end lost 3 bases, the J end lost 5 bases, and 18 bases lay between the germline ends. Germline V gene data show CDR1 as KGHDR and CDR2 as SFDVKD. The CDR3 nucleotides are TGTGCCACCAGTGATGCTACCGGGAACAACCCGGAGACCCAGTACTTC. It translates to CATSDATGNNPETQYF.

This clonotype was detected a few times. The chain combines TRBV7-2 with TRBJ2-5; 8 bases fit TRBD2. Germline V gives CDR1 SGHTA, CDR2 FQGNSA. The length of the CDR3 is 13 residues. V dropped 8 bases and J dropped 5; count of bases not matched to a gene: 7. The chain's CDR3 is CASGSGVGETQYF. CDR3 DNA: TGTGCCAGCGGTAGCGGGGTGGGTGAGACCCAGTACTTC.

The sample holds many counts of this clonotype. This chain joins TRBV12-3 or TRBV12-4 and TRBJ2-3; 7 nucleotides agree with TRBD1. V was clipped by 5 bases and J by 3 bases; unmatched bases: 8. The CDR3 has 15 residues. CDR3 region: CASSLRQGGTDTQYF. The DNA for the CDR3 is TGTGCCAGCAGTCTTCGACAGGGTGGGACAGATACGCAGTATTTT.

The chain has TRBV6-1 and TRBJ1-1; 7 positions agree with TRBD1. The germline V gene encodes CDR1 MNHNS and CDR2 SASEGT. The CDR3 totals 14 residues. With V trimmed by 6 bases and J by 4 bases, 8 bases remained unmatched. This CDR3 reads CASRDYRGGTEAFF. DNA for the CDR3: TGTGCCAGCAGGGACTACAGGGGCGGCACTGAAGCTTTCTTT.

The V and J genes are TRBV20-1 and TRBJ1-5; 7 positions agree with TRBD1. CDR3 length equals 14 residues. V was clipped by 2 bases and J by 5 bases; unmatched bases: 6. CDR1 is DFQATT, CDR2 SNEGSKA, per germline (reference sequence). The CDR3 nucleotides are TGCAGTGCTAGAAATCCTACAGGGGATCAGCCCCAGCATTTT. This encodes CSARNPTGDQPQHF.

The chain employs TRBV4-3 and TRBJ2-4, with a possible D match to TRBD1 (6 bases). This CDR3 has 16 residues. V was clipped by 2 bases and J by 3 bases, with 14 bases between them. Per the germline V gene, CDR1 is LGHNA and CDR2 is YSLEER. CDR3 sequence reads: CASSQIAAGVKNIQYF. CDR3 in DNA: TGCGCCAGCAGCCAAATAGCCGCAGGGGTCAAAAACATTCAGTACTTC.

This clonotype occurred a few times. The chain recombines TRBV7-2 with TRBJ2-5, with 9 nucleotides matching TRBD2. After removal of 5 bases from V and 2 bases from J, the junction contained 9 bases not matched to a gene. The CDR3 has 16 amino acids. Per germline, CDR1 SGHTA and CDR2 FQGNSA. CDR3: CASSRASGARQETQYF. DNA of the CDR3: TGTGCCAGCAGCCGAGCTAGCGGGGCTCGACAAGAGACCCAGTACTTC. The full variable domain, rest sourced from reference TRBV7-2 and TRBJ2-5, is GAGVSQSPSNKVTEKGKDVELRCDPISGHTALYWYRQSLGQGLEFLIYFQGNSAPDKSGLPSDRFSAERTGGSVSTLTIQRTQQEDSAVYLCASSRASGARQETQYFGPGTRLLVL.

The rearrangement joins TRBV3-1 to TRBJ2-3; D remains ambiguous. The CDR3 covers 15 residues. V lost 5 bases to trimming and J lost 0 bases, with 12 bases between them. Germline CDR1 reads LGHDT; CDR2 reads YNNKEL (reference sequence). This CDR3 reads CASSAPYVSTDTQYF. The CDR3 DNA reads TGTGCCAGCAGCGCCCCATACGTGAGCACAGATACGCAGTATTTT.

This clonotype occurred a few times. The genes are TRBV20-1 and TRBJ1-1, with D maybe TRBD1 (5 bases). CDR1 and CDR2 from the germline V gene are DFQATT and SNEGSKA (reference sequence). The V end was cut by 5 bases, the J end by 0 bases, with 7 bases between. The CDR3 loop spans 12 amino acids. The CDR3 loop is CSAYRLNTEAFF. The CDR3 bases are TGCAGTGCTTACAGGCTGAACACTGAAGCTTTCTTT.

Only a few counts were recorded for this clonotype. The chain uses TRBV29-1 and TRBJ2-2; 12 bases are a match to TRBD2. The length of the CDR3 is 17 residues. CDR1 and CDR2 (germline): SQVTM, ANQGSEA. Losses at the gene ends were 6 bases for V and 2 bases for J; bases not matched to a gene: 10. CDR3 DNA sequence: TGCAGCGTATCCAGGGCTAGCGGGGGGGGAAACACCGGGGAGCTGTTTTTT. It encodes CSVSRASGGGNTGELFF.

This clonotype was seen more than once but under ten times. The chain carries TRBV3-1 and TRBJ2-7; D remains unclear. Per the germline V gene, CDR1 is LGHDT and CDR2 is YNNKEL (reference sequence). The CDR3 has 12 amino acids. The ends were cut back, 1 base at V and 1 base at J, with 2 bases in the middle. In nucleotides, the CDR3 is TGTGCCAGCAGCCAAGGTTCCTACGAGCAGTACGTC. This translates into CASSQGSYEQYV.

The gene calls are TRBV7-9 and TRBJ2-2; D might be TRBD1 (6 bases). The V end lost 4 bases, the J end lost 6 bases, and 21 bases lay between the germline ends. This CDR3 contains 17 residues. Per the germline V gene, CDR1 is SEHNR and CDR2 is FQNEAQ (reference sequence). The CDR3 DNA reads TGTGCCAGCAGCTCAGATGGACAGAGTTCATATCCCGGGGAGCTGTTTTTT. This translates into CASSSDGQSSYPGELFF.

This clonotype was picked up a small number of times. V is TRBV4-1 and J is TRBJ2-1, with 8 bases fitting TRBD2. CDR1 is MGHRA, CDR2 YSYEKL, per germline. The CDR3 runs 15 residues. Trimming at V came to 2 bases and at J to 0 bases, leaving 0 bases not matched to a gene. The DNA for the CDR3 is TGCGCCAGCAGCCAAACTAGCGGCTCCTACAATGAGCAGTTCTTC. Translation gives CASSQTSGSYNEQFF.

This clonotype was observed at least ten times. This chain joins TRBV7-3 and TRBJ2-2; 7 bases map to TRBD1. The CDR3 extends over 16 amino acids. Trimming at V came to 6 bases and at J to 3 bases, leaving 10 bases not matched to a gene. From germline, CDR1 is SGHTA and CDR2 FQGTGA. The CDR3, as DNA: TGTGCCAGCAGTCACCGACAGGGACCAGACACCGGGGAGCTGTTTTTT. As protein: CASSHRQGPDTGELFF.

The chain joins TRBV29-1 to TRBJ2-1; D is undetermined. V lost 7 bases and J 0 bases, leaving 16 bases between the germline ends. The CDR3 has 15 residues. Germline V gene data show CDR1 as SQVTM and CDR2 as ANQGSEA. CDR3 sequence reads: CSADGRRGSYNEQFF. In nucleotides, the CDR3 is TGCAGCGCCGACGGTCGCCGAGGCTCCTACAATGAGCAGTTCTTC.

There are a few counts of this clonotype. The chain is built from TRBV6-1 and TRBJ2-7, with D possibly being TRBD2 (5 bases). CDR3 length: 12 residues. Trimming cost V 5 bases and J 3 bases, with 8 bases left between them. CDR1 MNHNS and CDR2 SASEGT come from the germline V gene. CDR3 amino acids: CASSPRGYEQYV. CDR3 DNA: TGTGCCAGCAGTCCACGGGGCTACGAGCAGTACGTC.

This clonotype was detected a few times. The CDR3 sequence is CASSFPGGPTDTQYF. The CDR3 coding sequence is TGTGCCAGCAGTTTCCCGGGGGGGCCCACAGATACGCAGTATTTT. V is TRBV27 and J is TRBJ2-3; 8 bases map to TRBD2. There are 15 residues in the CDR3. V lost 3 bases and J lost 2; bases outside the gene matches: 4. The germline V gene encodes CDR1 MNHEY and CDR2 SMNVEV (reference sequence).

This chain connects TRBV11-2 to TRBJ1-2; D is undetermined. This CDR3 is 13 amino acids long. The V end was cut by 5 bases, the J end by 8 bases, with 15 bases between. Germline-derived CDR1 and CDR2 are SGHAT and FQNNGV. The CDR3 DNA follows: TGTGCCAGCAGCATGGACCGGGCAGTAGGCTACACCTTC. Translation gives CASSMDRAVGYTF.

This chain uses TRBV20-1 with TRBJ2-5, with D possibly matching TRBD2 (5 bases). The germline V gene encodes CDR1 DFQATT and CDR2 SNEGSKA (reference sequence). Trimming took 3 bases from V and 5 from J, leaving 16 bases between them. The CDR3 sequence is 14 residues long. CDR3 nucleotide sequence: TGCAGTGCTAGTCGGAGCAAAGAGCGGGAGACCCAGTACTTC. As protein: CSASRSKERETQYF.

The chain links TRBV24-1 to TRBJ1-5; D might be TRBD1 (6 bases). Germline CDR1 and CDR2: KGHDR and SFDVKD. The ends were cut back, 5 bases at V and 7 bases at J, with 11 bases in the middle. The CDR3 extends over 13 amino acids. CDR3 bases: TGTGCCACCAGTGGGGGGCAGGGGCAGCCCCAGCATTTT. It yields the protein CATSGGQGQPQHF.

This clonotype showed up just a few times. J is TRBJ2-7 and V is TRBV7-9, with 7 positions matching TRBD1. The V gene end was trimmed by 5 bases and the J gene end by 1 base; junction bases not matched to a gene: 8. Germline values: CDR1 SEHNR, CDR2 FQNEAQ (reference sequence). The CDR3 runs 15 residues. The CDR3 region is CASSKGQRLSYEQYF. The CDR3 DNA reads as TGTGCCAGCAGCAAGGGACAGCGCTTATCCTACGAGCAGTACTTC.

This clonotype was seen more than once but under ten times. The chain combines TRBV9 with TRBJ1-6; no clear D gene. CDR1 SGDLS and CDR2 YYNGEE come from the germline V gene. The V gene lost 4 bases and the J gene lost 10 bases, with 15 bases spanning the gap. The CDR3 has 14 amino acids. The CDR3 nucleotides read TGTGCCAGCAGCCTGTTGGATCTAGCCTCACCCCTCCACTTT. Amino acid sequence: CASSLLDLASPLHF.

This clonotype was seen a handful of times. V gene TRBV4-3 combines with J gene TRBJ2-5; 8 bases are shared with TRBD1. The germline V gene encodes CDR1 LGHNA and CDR2 YSLEER. There are 15 residues in the CDR3. V dropped 3 bases and J dropped 5; count of bases not matched to a gene: 8. In nucleotides, the CDR3 is TGCGCCAGCAGCCAGAGACAGGGGTCTCAGGAGACCCAGTACTTC. It yields the protein CASSQRQGSQETQYF.

This clonotype was observed a handful of times. The chain joins TRBV7-7 to TRBJ2-1, with 7 bases identical to TRBD2. V lost 3 bases, J lost 2 bases, and 4 bases stayed unmatched. CDR1 SSHAT and CDR2 FNYEAQ come from the germline V gene (reference sequence). This CDR3 region has 15 residues. CDR3 region: CASSLMAGAYNEQFF. In nucleotides, the CDR3 is TGTGCCAGCAGCTTGATGGCGGGGGCCTACAATGAGCAGTTCTTC.

The CDR3 here is CASSLRDRGPYEQYF. The CDR3, as DNA: TGTGCCAGCAGTTTAAGGGACAGGGGGCCCTACGAGCAGTACTTC. The chain recombines TRBV12-3 or TRBV12-4 with TRBJ2-7, with TRBD1 matching over 12 bases. This CDR3 has 15 residues. Losses at the gene ends were 2 bases for V and 2 bases for J; bases not matched to a gene: 1.

The chain joins TRBV11-2 to TRBJ2-1; no definite D call. The V gene lost 6 bases and the J gene lost 10 bases, with 13 bases spanning the gap. Germline CDR1 reads SGHAT; CDR2 reads FQNNGV. This CDR3 contains 12 residues. The CDR3 spells CASSSVGREQFF. The CDR3 DNA reads TGTGCCAGCAGTTCCGTCGGGCGGGAGCAGTTCTTC.

The chain recombines TRBV23-1 with TRBJ2-3, with 8 bases that match TRBD2. TRBV23-1 is given ORF status, its function remaining uncertain. The trim removed 8 bases at V and 1 base at J, leaving 8 bases unmatched. CDR3 length equals 15 residues. The DNA for the CDR3 is TGCGCCAGCTCGGAGCGGGGGCCAGGCACAGATACGCAGTATTTT. This sequence encodes CASSERGPGTDTQYF.

There are a few counts of this clonotype. The chain recombines TRBV5-1 with TRBJ1-1; possibly TRBD1 for D (5 bases). This CDR3 spans 14 amino acids. In germline, CDR1 is SGHRS, CDR2 YFSETQ. V lost 0 bases and J 4 bases, leaving 10 bases between the germline ends. The CDR3 region is CASSLASGPTEAFF. CDR3 DNA sequence: TGCGCCAGCAGCTTGGCCTCAGGGCCCACTGAAGCTTTCTTT.